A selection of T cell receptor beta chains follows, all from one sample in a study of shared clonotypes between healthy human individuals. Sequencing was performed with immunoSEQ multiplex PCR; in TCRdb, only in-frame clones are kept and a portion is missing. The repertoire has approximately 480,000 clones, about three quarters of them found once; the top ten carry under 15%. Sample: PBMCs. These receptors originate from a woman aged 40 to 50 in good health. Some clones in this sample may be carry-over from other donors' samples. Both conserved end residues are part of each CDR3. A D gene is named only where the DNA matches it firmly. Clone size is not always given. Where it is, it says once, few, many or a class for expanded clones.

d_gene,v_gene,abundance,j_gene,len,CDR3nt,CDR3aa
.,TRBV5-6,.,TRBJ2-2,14,TGTGCCAGTAAACAGGGATACAACACCGGGGAGCTGTTTTTT,CASKQGYNTGELFF
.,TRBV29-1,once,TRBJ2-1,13,TGCAGCGTGGACACAGTGGCCTACAATGAGCAGTTCTTC,CSVDTVAYNEQFF
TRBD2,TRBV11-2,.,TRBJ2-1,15,TGTGCCAGCAGCGCCGGGACTAGCGGGGTGCATGAGCAGTTCTTC,CASSAGTSGVHEQFF
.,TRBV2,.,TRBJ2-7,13,TGTGCCAGCACAAGGCGGACTACCTACGAGCAGTACTTC,CASTRRTTYEQYF
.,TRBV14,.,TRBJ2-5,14,TGTGCCAGCAGCCAATTCGGGGTCAGGGAGACCCAGTACTTC,CASSQFGVRETQYF
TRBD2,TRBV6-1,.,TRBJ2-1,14,TGTGCCAGCAGTGATACCGGGAGCGGGGGTGAGCAGTTCTTC,CASSDTGSGGEQFF
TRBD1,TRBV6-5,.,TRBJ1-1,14,TGTGCCAGCAGTTCCACAGGGGATGGCACTGAAGCTTTCTTT,CASSSTGDGTEAFF
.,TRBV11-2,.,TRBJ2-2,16,TGTGCCAGCAGCTTAGGGGTCACAGTCAACACCGGGGAGCTGTTTTTT,CASSLGVTVNTGELFF
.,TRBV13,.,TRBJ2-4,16,TGTGCCAGCAGCTTAGGCTCCCTGCTAGCCAAAAACATTCAGTACTTC,CASSLGSLLAKNIQYF
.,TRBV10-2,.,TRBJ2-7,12,TGCGCCAGCAGTGGGCGGGATAGCGGGCAGTACTTC,CASSGRDSGQYF
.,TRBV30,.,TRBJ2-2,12,TGTGCCTGGAGTGTACCGGTAACGGAGCTGTTTTTT,CAWSVPVTELFF
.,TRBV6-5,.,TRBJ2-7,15,TGTGCCAGCAGTTACCGCGGTCCGCAGCTCTACGAGCAGTACTTC,CASSYRGPQLYEQYF
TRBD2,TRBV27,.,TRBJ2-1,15,TGTGCCAGCAGTAAGACTAGCGGGAGGGTAAATGAGCAGTTCTTC,CASSKTSGRVNEQFF
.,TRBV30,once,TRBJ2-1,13,TGTGCCTGTAGCGATTCCGAGGCGCATGAGCAGTTCTTC,CACSDSEAHEQFF
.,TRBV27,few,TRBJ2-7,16,TGTGCCAGCAGTGGGTCTCCCCGGGGGATGAGCTACGAGCAGTACTTC,CASSGSPRGMSYEQYF
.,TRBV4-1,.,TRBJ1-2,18,TGCGCCAGCAGCCAAAGAGACCAAAGACAGGCTTATAACTATGGCTACACCTTC,CASSQRDQRQAYNYGYTF
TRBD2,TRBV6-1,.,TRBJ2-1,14,TGTGCCAGCAGCATAGCGGGGGGGGACGGTGAGCAGTTCTTC,CASSIAGGDGEQFF
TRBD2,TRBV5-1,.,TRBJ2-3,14,TGCGCCAGCAGCCTGACTAGCGGGGTAGATACGCAGTATTTT,CASSLTSGVDTQYF
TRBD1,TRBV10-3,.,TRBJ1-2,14,TGTGCCATCACCCCGGGACAGGGGAACTATGGCTACACCTTC,CAITPGQGNYGYTF
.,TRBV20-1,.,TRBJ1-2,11,TGCAGTGCTCGGAGGGATTATGGCTACACCTTC,CSARRDYGYTF
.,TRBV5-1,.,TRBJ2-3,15,TGCGCCAGCAACCCTGAAGGAGGACTCACAGATACGCAGTATTTT,CASNPEGGLTDTQYF
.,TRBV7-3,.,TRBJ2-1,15,TGTGCCAGCAGCCCTCAGACTGGGGAATTCAATGAGCAGTTCTTC,CASSPQTGEFNEQFF
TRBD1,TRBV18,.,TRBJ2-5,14,TGTGCCAGCTCACCCCTCGACAGGGGGGTGACCCAGTACTTC,CASSPLDRGVTQYF
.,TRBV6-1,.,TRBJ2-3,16,TGTGCCAGCAGTGAAGGGCTAGCGCCCAGCACAGATACGCAGTATTTT,CASSEGLAPSTDTQYF
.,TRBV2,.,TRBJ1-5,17,TGTGCCAGCAGTGAAGGTGTCTTAAACGGGGAGATTCAGCCCCAGCATTTT,CASSEGVLNGEIQPQHF
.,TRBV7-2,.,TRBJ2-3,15,TGTGCCAGCAGCCCCCGGGCGGTAGGCGTAGATACGCAGTATTTT,CASSPRAVGVDTQYF
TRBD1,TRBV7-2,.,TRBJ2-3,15,TGTGCCAGCAGCCCCCGGACAGGGTACACAGATACGCAGTATTTT,CASSPRTGYTDTQYF
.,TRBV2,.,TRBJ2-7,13,TGTGCCAGCAGTGAAGAGGCGCACCAGACTGAGTACTTC,CASSEEAHQTEYF
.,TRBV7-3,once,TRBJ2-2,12,TGTGCCAGCAGCTTAAGTGCCGGGGAGCTGTTTTTT,CASSLSAGELFF